This passage covers 27 T cell receptor beta chains from one sample sequenced in a study of metastatic and nonmetastatic thyroid tumors. TCRdb reassembled clones from the PCR reads with MiXCR. Of some 55,000 clones listed, about 20% were seen once; the top ten hold more than 3.5%. Among the patients, none had received any treatment before thyroid surgery. Sequenced sample: blood. All receptors derive from a female donor with papillary thyroid cancer or a benign thyroid nodule (not recorded which). Some clones in this sample may be carry-over from other donors' samples.

This clone was observed at least ten times. The chain couples TRBV5-6 to TRBJ2-7; D unclear. Germline V lookup: CDR1 SGHDT, CDR2 YYEEEE. This CDR3 region has 14 residues. V was shortened by 5 bases and J by 4 bases, with 16 bases between the two germline ends. The chain's CDR3 is CASRAGSKSYEQYF. The CDR3 bases are TGTGCCAGCAGGGCCGGGTCTAAGAGTTACGAGCAGTACTTC.

This clone was picked up many times. The chain is built from TRBV18 and TRBJ2-1; D perhaps matches TRBD1 (6 bases). The CDR3 runs 18 residues. Germline CDR1 KGHSH, CDR2 LQKENI. V gave up 0 bases and J gave up 11 bases, with 26 bases separating them. CDR3 sequence: CASSPPLMQGRRRWQQFF. Written as DNA, the CDR3 is TGTGCCAGCTCACCACCGCTGATGCAGGGGCGCCGGCGGTGGCAGCAGTTCTTC.

In its sample, this clone was seen many times. Other DNA sequences in the same sample also yield this CDR3. This rearrangement joins TRBV28 to TRBJ2-7; no clear D gene. Germline V lookup: CDR1 MDHEN, CDR2 SYDVKM. Trimming pared 6 bases from V and 1 base from J, leaving 7 bases between. This CDR3 has 12 amino acids. The chain's CDR3 is CASRERSYEQYF. The CDR3 DNA is TGTGCCAGCAGGGAGAGGTCCTACGAGCAGTACTTC.

V usage is TRBV20-1 and J usage is TRBJ2-1, with D perhaps TRBD2 (6 bases). V was cut by 3 bases and J by 2 bases, with 8 bases left in between. There are 13 residues in the CDR3. Germline V gives CDR1 DFQATT, CDR2 SNEGSKA (reference sequence). The CDR3 protein is CSASGSPYNEQFF. The DNA for the CDR3 is TGCAGTGCTAGCGGGAGCCCCTACAATGAGCAGTTCTTC.

This clone was observed at least ten times. The rearrangement joins TRBV5-1 to TRBJ1-6; D gene ambiguous. CDR3 length equals 14 residues. The V end lost 3 bases, the J end lost 4 bases, and 8 bases lay between the germline ends. Germline CDR1 SGHRS, CDR2 YFSETQ. CDR3 sequence: CASSSESYNSPLHF. The CDR3 DNA reads as TGCGCCAGCAGCTCCGAATCTTATAATTCACCCCTCCACTTT.

This clone occurred many times. The rearrangement uses TRBV6-1 and TRBJ1-2, with 7 bases fitting TRBD1. CDR3 size: 14 residues. In germline, CDR1 is MNHNS, CDR2 SASEGT. Losses at the gene ends were 5 bases for V and 0 bases for J; bases not matched to a gene: 3. DNA for the CDR3: TGTGCCAGCAGTTCGGGGACAGCTAACTATGGCTACACCTTC. Translating gives CASSSGTANYGYTF.

This clone was counted at least ten times. J is TRBJ2-1 and V is TRBV27, with 13 bases that match TRBD2. CDR1 is MNHEY, CDR2 SMNVEV, per germline (reference sequence). V lost 8 bases, J lost 8 bases, and 9 bases stayed unmatched. The CDR3 is 15 amino acids. The CDR3 protein is CASGGLAGPMYEQFF. Here the CDR3 DNA reads TGTGCCAGCGGGGGACTAGCGGGGCCTATGTATGAGCAGTTCTTC.

Ten or more counts support this clone. The gene calls are TRBV7-9 and TRBJ1-1; TRBD1 might be the D (6 bases). This CDR3 has 13 amino acids. Deletions cut 4 bases from V and 0 bases from J, with 6 bases between. Germline V gene lookup returns CDR1 SEHNR and CDR2 FQNEAQ (reference sequence). CDR3 protein: CASSSGVNTEAFF. Here the CDR3 DNA reads TGTGCCAGCAGCTCAGGGGTGAACACTGAAGCTTTCTTT.

This clone came up many times. The chain couples TRBV28 to TRBJ1-5; unclear D gene. The germline V gene encodes CDR1 MDHEN and CDR2 SYDVKM. Trimming took 1 base from V and 0 from J, leaving 16 bases between them. The CDR3 is 18 amino acids. The CDR3 loop is CASSLSPWEEYSNQPQHF. Written as DNA, the CDR3 is TGTGCCAGCAGTTTATCCCCCTGGGAGGAATATAGCAATCAGCCCCAGCATTTT. Supplemented by reference TRBV28 and TRBJ1-5, the full variable domain reads DVKVTQSSRYLVKRTGEKVFLECVQDMDHENMFWYRQDPGLGLRLIYFSYDVKMKEKGDIPEGYSVSREKKERFSLILESASTNQTSMYLCASSLSPWEEYSNQPQHFGDGTRLSIL.

Many counts were recorded for this clone. The V and J genes are TRBV5-1 and TRBJ2-5, with 9 bases matching TRBD2. Trimming took 5 bases from V and 4 from J; bases not matched to a gene: 9. CDR3 size: 15 residues. CDR1 SGHRS and CDR2 YFSETQ come from the germline V gene. Here the CDR3 DNA reads TGCGCCAGCAGGCGGACTAGCGTTGTGGGAGAGACCCAGTACTTC. Translated, it gives CASRRTSVVGETQYF.

On this clone itself: No conserved phenylalanine or tryptophan ends this CDR3, so it is likely a read error. V usage is TRBV28 and J usage is TRBJ1-5, with D unclear. V was trimmed by 3 bases and J by 11 bases, leaving 11 bases between them. Germline loops: CDR1 MDHEN, CDR2 SYDVKM. The CDR3 runs 12 residues. The CDR3 sequence is CASSFHGVAQHL. CDR3 in DNA: TGTGCCAGCAGTTTCCACGGGGTGGCCCAGCATCTT.

This clone came up many times. A clone one base away is much larger, so this may be a read error. Additional DNA sequences in this sample encode the identical CDR3. The rearrangement joins TRBV28 to TRBJ1-2, with D unresolved. The CDR3 has 14 residues. V was cut by 7 bases and J by 8 bases, with 20 bases left in between. CDR1 MDHEN and CDR2 SYDVKM come from the germline V gene. The CDR3 spells CASTLVTSVDGYTF. The CDR3 region has the DNA TGTGCCAGCACTCTTGTTACATCCGTAGACGGCTACACCTTC.

In its sample, this clone was seen a few times. A much larger clone lies one base from this, so it may be a read error. The rearrangement joins TRBV20-1 to TRBJ2-7; D uncertain. CDR3 length: 11 residues. Per germline, CDR1 DFQATT and CDR2 SNEGSKA (reference sequence). V lost 3 bases, J lost 7 bases, and 10 bases lay in between. This CDR3 is CSASTVREQYF. The CDR3 DNA reads as TGCAGTGCTAGTACGGTGCGTGAGCAGTACTTC.

This clone was seen many times. The V gene is TRBV3-1, the J gene TRBJ2-7, with TRBD2 identical over 7 bases. Trimming at V came to 3 bases and at J to 9 bases, leaving 2 bases not matched to a gene. The CDR3 contains 11 residues. CDR1 is LGHDT, CDR2 YNNKEL, per germline (reference sequence). The CDR3 DNA follows: TGTGCCAGCAGCCATACGGGGGGGCAGTACTTC. Translating gives CASSHTGGQYF.

This clone was detected many times. V usage is TRBV10-2 and J usage is TRBJ2-2; 8 nucleotides match TRBD2. V shed 4 bases, J shed 4 bases, and the junction held 8 bases outside the gene matches. Germline values: CDR1 WSHSY, CDR2 SAAADI. The CDR3 consists of 16 residues. This CDR3 reads CASSGGGSGATGELFF. The CDR3 DNA reads TGCGCCAGCAGTGGCGGGGGTAGCGGGGCCACCGGGGAGCTGTTTTTT.

The gene calls are TRBV15 and TRBJ2-1; tentatively, D is TRBD1 (5 bases). V shed 5 bases and J shed 10 bases, with 9 bases lying between them. CDR1 is LNHNV and CDR2 is YYDKDF in the germline V gene (reference sequence). The CDR3 length is 11 residues. In nucleotides, the CDR3 is TGTGCCACCAGCCACGACAGCGAGCAGTTCTTC. This translates into CATSHDSEQFF.

This clone was counted many times. The chain recombines TRBV29-1 with TRBJ2-3; D is perhaps TRBD1 (5 bases). Germline V CDR1 and CDR2: SQVTM, ANQGSEA. The CDR3 covers 13 residues. Trimming shortened V by 6 bases and J by 6 bases, and 16 bases separated the two germline ends. In DNA, the CDR3 is TGCAGCGTCGCCTTGGGGCCGGGCGATACGCAGTATTTT. Protein sequence: CSVALGPGDTQYF.

This clone was seen many times. The CDR3 here is CASSLRQGAYEQFF. The CDR3 DNA follows: TGTGCCAGCAGCCTCCGACAGGGGGCCTATGAGCAGTTCTTC. The chain links TRBV12-3 or TRBV12-4 to TRBJ2-1; TRBD1 agrees at 10 bases. With 6 bases clipped from V and 8 bases from J, the junction kept 7 bases outside the gene matches. The CDR3 extends over 14 amino acids.

At least ten counts were recorded for this clone. The chain has TRBV19 and TRBJ1-1, with TRBD1 matching 7 bases. This CDR3 comprises 14 residues. J lost 0 bases, V lost 11 bases, and 9 bases had no gene match. The germline CDR1 and CDR2 sequences are LNHDA and SQIVND (reference sequence). The CDR3 sequence: CASQRDRLNTEAFF. The CDR3 region has the DNA TGTGCCTCGCAAAGGGACAGACTGAACACTGAAGCTTTCTTT.

This clone has at least ten counts. The chain has TRBV20-1 and TRBJ2-5; tentative D call: TRBD2 (6 bases). The V end lost 1 base, the J end lost 4 bases, and 13 bases lay between the germline ends. Germline CDR1 reads DFQATT; CDR2 reads SNEGSKA (reference sequence). This CDR3 is 14 amino acids long. Here the CDR3 DNA reads TGCAGTGCTAGAGTGGGACTGCGGACAGAGACCCAGTACTTC. This translates into CSARVGLRTETQYF.

This clone was counted many times. The V gene is TRBV11-3, the J gene TRBJ2-3; 10 bases agree with TRBD1. CDR3 length: 13 amino acids. CDR1 is SGHNT and CDR2 is YENEEA in the germline V gene. Trimming took 8 bases from V and 4 from J; bases not matched to a gene: 3. CDR3 sequence: CASSGTGADTQYF. The CDR3 DNA follows: TGTGCCAGCTCCGGGACAGGGGCAGATACGCAGTATTTT.

This clone was detected ten times or more. V and J are TRBV30 and TRBJ2-4; the match to TRBD1 covers 8 bases. The ends lost 3 bases at V and 0 bases at J; junction bases unmatched: 7. The length of the CDR3 is 16 residues. Germline CDR1 and CDR2: GTSNPN and SVGIG (reference sequence). The CDR3, as DNA: TGTGCCTGGAGCCCGGACAGGGTCGGAGCCAAAAACATTCAGTACTTC. It yields the protein CAWSPDRVGAKNIQYF.

The gene calls are TRBV20-1 and TRBJ2-7, with 12 bases aligning to TRBD2. CDR3 length: 14 residues. Germline V gene data show CDR1 as DFQATT and CDR2 as SNEGSKA (reference sequence). This CDR3 is CSQRTSGMYSAQYF. The CDR3 DNA sequence: TGCAGCCAGAGGACTAGCGGGATGTATAGCGCGCAGTACTTC.

The rearrangement joins TRBV27 to TRBJ2-3; D uncertain. Trimming took off 10 bases at V and 6 bases at J, with 20 bases between the two ends. Germline assignment: CDR1 MNHEY and CDR2 SMNVEV (reference sequence). This CDR3 spans 14 amino acids. CDR3 sequence: CAIRKTHIDDTQYF. CDR3 in DNA: TGTGCCATCCGTAAGACGCACATAGACGATACGCAGTATTTT.

The chain carries TRBV25-1 and TRBJ1-3, with 7 positions matching TRBD1. With V trimmed by 10 bases and J by 0 bases, 18 bases remained unmatched. This CDR3 has 18 residues. Germline V gene lookup returns CDR1 MGHDK and CDR2 SYGVNS. CDR3 DNA sequence: TGTGCCATTATTAATGTAAAGGGACAGCGGCTCTCTGGAAACACCATATATTTT. As protein: CAIINVKGQRLSGNTIYF.

This clone has a count of ten or more. The chain employs TRBV6-4 and TRBJ1-4; D not resolved. The CDR3 consists of 13 residues. Trimming cost V 2 bases and J 7 bases, with 8 bases left between them. Germline V lookup: CDR1 MRHNA, CDR2 SNTAGT. The CDR3 sequence is CASSDGESEKLFF. The CDR3 nucleotides read TGTGCCAGCAGTGACGGGGAGTCTGAAAAACTGTTTTTT.

This clone was recorded many times. Given a much more abundant clone one base away, this may be a read error. V gene TRBV19 combines with J gene TRBJ2-1; D is possibly TRBD1 (7 bases). Per the germline V gene, CDR1 is LNHDA and CDR2 is SQIVND (reference sequence). This CDR3 contains 14 residues. Trimming shortened V by 6 bases and J by 7 bases, and 16 bases separated the two germline ends. CDR3 sequence (DNA): TGTGCCAGTAGGGCGGGACAGATTCGGAATGAGCAGTTCTTC. This codes for CASRAGQIRNEQFF.